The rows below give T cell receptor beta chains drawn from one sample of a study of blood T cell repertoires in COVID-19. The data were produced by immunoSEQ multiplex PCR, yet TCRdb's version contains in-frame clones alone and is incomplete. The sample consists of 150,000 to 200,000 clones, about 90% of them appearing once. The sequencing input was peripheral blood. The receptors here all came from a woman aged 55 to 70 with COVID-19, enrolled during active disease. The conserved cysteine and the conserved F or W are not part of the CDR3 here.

SASPRREGEQY TRBJ2-7 11 TRBV20-1
ASSESFGGVGAGSYEQY TRBJ2-7 17 TRBV6-1
ASSAGGLFLYNEQF TRBJ2-1 14 TRBV9
ASSRTTGYGYT TRBJ1-2 11 TRBV27
ASSQQQGYNEKLF TRBJ1-4 13 TRBV3-1/TRBV3-2
ASSQEPETWEGYT TRBJ1-2 13 TRBV4-3
ASSRNRFSNEQF TRBJ2-1 12 TRBV3-1/TRBV3-2
ASRRTQDNSPLH TRBJ1-6 12 TRBV28
ASSTGGEQF TRBJ2-1 9 TRBV2
ASTPRVPADTQY TRBJ2-3 12 TRBV6-4
ASSGSGTETQY TRBJ2-5 11 TRBV7-9
SAAWTAAYEQY TRBJ2-7 11 TRBV29-1
ASSPDSYQETQY TRBJ2-5 12 TRBV3-1/TRBV3-2
ASSLGVMNTEAF TRBJ1-1 12 TRBV6-5
ASSPKSRTHEQY TRBJ2-7 12 TRBV18
AGGGGPGNTIY TRBJ1-3 11 TRBV30
ASSVQQGHGYT TRBJ1-2 11 TRBV9
ASSRGLSTEAF TRBJ1-1 11 TRBV9
ASSKTGMGRGYSNQPQH TRBJ1-5 17 TRBV19
ASVGRDYGYT TRBJ1-2 10 TRBV27
ASSGSGTGNEKLF TRBJ1-4 13 TRBV9
ASSLGPGANYGYT TRBJ1-2 13 TRBV5-4
ASSQDGQGVNYGYT TRBJ1-2 14 TRBV4-3
ASSPRTSGSDEQF TRBJ2-1 13 TRBV6-6
ASSPQYPGGLYSSYEQY TRBJ2-7 17 TRBV11-3
ASSEASGGSGNSPLH TRBJ1-6 15 TRBV2
ASSYSGQWSGNTIY TRBJ1-3 14 TRBV6-5
ASSLRGGAGYNEQF TRBJ2-1 14 TRBV7-3
SVTRDRAGNEKLF TRBJ1-4 13 TRBV29-1
ASRLGQRNTEAF TRBJ1-1 12 TRBV2
ASSRRELPLH TRBJ1-6 10 TRBV28
ASSQGQGTEAF TRBJ1-1 11 TRBV3-1/TRBV3-2
ASSVNLGAEETQY TRBJ2-5 13 TRBV9
ASSQGVQQGNQPQH TRBJ1-5 14 TRBV3-1/TRBV3-2
ASSLRQVNSPLH TRBJ1-6 12 TRBV5-1
ASSLGFRQGETYEQY TRBJ2-7 15 TRBV6-2/TRBV6-3
AWRLAGRGYEQY TRBJ2-7 12 TRBV30
ASSQDRGGAYYSYNEQF TRBJ2-1 17 TRBV4-3
SVVFSREYYGYT TRBJ1-2 12 TRBV29-1
TSTPVRDRAAF TRBJ1-1 11 TRBV1
ASSNEGLKETQY TRBJ2-5 12 TRBV21-1
ASRLVATNEKLF TRBJ1-4 12 TRBV6-5
SARTVNEQF TRBJ2-1 9 TRBV20-1
ASSQAETQY TRBJ2-5 9 TRBV6-6
AISGGNEPYNEQF TRBJ2-1 13 TRBV10-3
ASSLDRNSPLH TRBJ1-6 11 TRBV27
AWTAGTGFLSTEAF TRBJ1-1 14 TRBV30
ASSTPTGETQY TRBJ2-5 11 TRBV7-9
ASSLSGGFSYNEQF TRBJ2-1 14 TRBV11-2
ASSLSDRADIQY TRBJ2-4 12 TRBV4-2
ASRGTGRNQPQH TRBJ1-5 12 TRBV27
ASSQGEGYT TRBJ1-2 9 TRBV7-8
AWSGQGAPEAF TRBJ1-1 11 TRBV30
ASSYRDRGLADTQY TRBJ2-3 14 TRBV6-5